These T cell receptor beta chains were read from a single sample in a study of blood T cell repertoires in COVID-19. Only in-frame clones appear in the TCRdb table, and some are missing; sequencing was by immunoSEQ multiplex PCR. Of roughly 250,000 clones detected, more than 60% appear once; the ten largest clones hold under 4.5%. Sequenced sample: peripheral blood. All receptors derive from a woman between 35 and 50 years old with active or convalescent COVID-19. CDR3s include the opening cysteine and the closing phenylalanine or tryptophan. Each record gives: clone size, D gene, J gene, V gene, CDR3 length, CDR3 protein, CDR3 DNA. D genes are given only for firm matches. Clone size is not always given. Where it is, it says once, few, many or a class for expanded clones.

.	.	TRBJ2-1	TRBV19	14	CASSLGLEANEQFF	TGTGCCAGTAGTCTCGGGTTGGAAGCCAATGAGCAGTTCTTC
.	TRBD1	TRBJ1-2	TRBV6-5	15	CASTKGQGGLYGYTF	TGTGCCAGCACCAAAGGACAGGGGGGTCTCTATGGCTACACCTTC
.	TRBD1	TRBJ1-1	TRBV7-9	17	CASSPYRGQGRYTEAFF	TGTGCCAGCAGCCCGTACCGGGGACAGGGGCGTTATACTGAAGCTTTCTTT
.	.	TRBJ1-4	TRBV29-1	15	CSGEGGGLGNEKLFF	TGCAGCGGTGAAGGCGGGGGGCTCGGTAATGAAAAACTGTTTTTT
.	TRBD1	TRBJ1-2	TRBV19	14	CASSIVAGQNEYTF	TGTGCCAGTAGTATAGTAGCGGGACAGAACGAGTACACCTTC
few	TRBD2	TRBJ2-3	TRBV6-1	16	CASSEAASGPWDTQYF	TGTGCCAGCAGTGAAGCGGCTAGCGGGCCCTGGGATACGCAGTATTTT
.	TRBD1	TRBJ1-4	TRBV6-1	15	CASSEPGTGGEKLFF	TGTGCCAGCAGTGAACCTGGGACAGGGGGTGAAAAACTGTTTTTT
.	TRBD1	TRBJ1-6	TRBV28	15	CASTGQEITSSPLHF	TGTGCCAGCACCGGACAGGAAATTACGAGTTCACCCCTCCACTTT
.	.	TRBJ1-2	TRBV28	14	CASSPMTLLGGYTF	TGTGCCAGCAGTCCTATGACGCTCCTAGGCGGCTACACCTTC
.	TRBD1	TRBJ1-4	TRBV9	15	CASSGSGTANEKLFF	TGTGCCAGCAGCGGATCCGGGACAGCTAATGAAAAACTGTTTTTT
.	.	TRBJ1-5	TRBV4-2	14	CASSQGDSNQPQHF	TGTGCCAGCAGCCAAGGAGATAGCAATCAGCCCCAGCATTTT
.	.	TRBJ2-1	TRBV5-4	13	CASSPRTYNEQFF	TGTGCCAGCAGCCCGCGGACCTACAATGAGCAGTTCTTC
.	TRBD1	TRBJ1-2	TRBV6-5	14	CASSDRDRGDGYTF	TGTGCCAGCAGCGATAGGGACAGGGGGGATGGCTACACCTTC
few	TRBD1	TRBJ1-1	TRBV10-3	13	CAIRDRANTEAFF	TGTGCCATCAGGGACAGGGCGAACACTGAAGCTTTCTTT
.	.	TRBJ2-1	TRBV7-3	14	CASSLSPGSDEQFF	TGTGCCAGCAGCTTAAGTCCGGGTTCGGATGAGCAGTTCTTC
once	.	TRBJ1-1	TRBV5-1	13	CASSLRGTTEAFF	TGCGCCAGCAGCTTGCGGGGGACCACTGAAGCTTTCTTT
few	.	TRBJ2-2	TRBV6-1	16	CASSERVSSNTGELFF	TGTGCCAGCAGTGAACGAGTGTCCTCGAACACCGGGGAGCTGTTTTTT
once	TRBD1	TRBJ1-2	TRBV9	14	CASSEGQAVGGYTF	TGTGCCAGCAGCGAGGGACAGGCTGTCGGCGGCTACACCTTC
.	TRBD1	TRBJ1-2	TRBV28	15	CASSLLTGGRWGYTF	TGTGCCAGCAGTTTATTGACAGGGGGACGTTGGGGCTACACCTTC
few	.	TRBJ1-6	TRBV11-3	13	CASSETYNSPLHF	TGTGCCAGCAGCGAGACCTATAATTCACCCCTCCACTTT
.	.	TRBJ1-5	TRBV11-2	14	CASSFFIQNQPQHF	TGTGCCAGCAGCTTTTTTATACAGAATCAGCCCCAGCATTTT
.	TRBD1	TRBJ2-1	TRBV28	15	CASSLSTGTGGKQFF	TGTGCCAGCAGTTTATCAACCGGGACAGGGGGCAAGCAGTTCTTC
.	TRBD1	TRBJ1-2	TRBV6-5	14	CASSPGQGIYGYTF	TGTGCCAGCAGCCCAGGACAGGGGATATATGGCTACACCTTC
.	TRBD1	TRBJ1-6	TRBV5-4	14	CASSLEQGAYTLHF	TGTGCCAGCAGCTTGGAACAGGGGGCTTACACCCTCCACTTT
.	.	TRBJ2-1	TRBV4-1	16	CASSQDPVESYNEQFF	TGCGCCAGCAGCCAAGACCCAGTCGAATCCTACAATGAGCAGTTCTTC
.	.	TRBJ1-1	TRBV7-8	15	CASSLGGSVISEAFF	TGTGCCAGCAGCTTAGGGGGCTCTGTAATCTCTGAAGCTTTCTTT
.	TRBD1	TRBJ1-1	TRBV13	13	CASAGGRDTEAFF	TGTGCCAGCGCAGGGGGCAGGGACACTGAAGCTTTCTTT
.	.	TRBJ1-2	TRBV2	13	CASTTGNGHGYTF	TGTGCCAGCACCACAGGGAATGGCCATGGCTACACCTTC
once	TRBD1	TRBJ1-4	TRBV6-5	12	CATGTGELGLFF	TGTGCCACTGGGACAGGGGAGTTGGGACTGTTTTTT
.	.	TRBJ2-7	TRBV5-4	15	CASSFKIGDSYEQYF	TGTGCCAGCAGCTTTAAAATCGGGGACTCCTACGAGCAGTACTTC
.	TRBD2	TRBJ2-1	TRBV4-1	16	CASSQPGLAVYNEQFF	TGCGCCAGCAGCCAACCGGGACTAGCGGTATACAATGAGCAGTTCTTC
.	TRBD2	TRBJ2-6	TRBV3-1/TRBV3-2	17	CASSQGWTSDGANVLTF	TGTGCCAGCAGCCAAGGTTGGACTAGCGACGGGGCCAACGTCCTGACTTTC
few	TRBD1	TRBJ1-5	TRBV3-1/TRBV3-2	14	CASSPRGGNQPQHF	TGTGCCAGCAGCCCCAGGGGGGGCAATCAGCCCCAGCATTTT
.	TRBD1	TRBJ1-2	TRBV6-6	14	CASRTGTGGYGYTF	TGTGCCAGCAGAACCGGGACAGGGGGCTATGGCTACACCTTC
.	TRBD1	TRBJ1-2	TRBV14	14	CASSRGGEYYGYTF	TGTGCCAGCAGCCGAGGGGGCGAGTACTATGGCTACACCTTC
.	TRBD1	TRBJ1-6	TRBV2	15	CASSGQGVVVSPLHF	TGTGCCAGCAGCGGACAGGGTGTCGTAGTCTCACCCCTCCACTTT
.	TRBD1	TRBJ2-5	TRBV2	15	CASRRQGGKGETQYF	TGTGCCAGCAGAAGACAGGGGGGAAAGGGAGAGACCCAGTACTTC
.	.	TRBJ2-7	TRBV28	15	CASSFLAGGSYEQYF	.
.	TRBD1	TRBJ1-5	TRBV18	16	CASSGGVRTGDQPQHF	TGTGCCAGCTCAGGGGGCGTCCGGACAGGGGATCAGCCCCAGCATTTT
.	.	TRBJ1-1	TRBV7-2	15	CASSLVAGMNTEAFF	TGTGCCAGCAGCTTAGTGGCAGGGATGAACACTGAAGCTTTCTTT
few	.	TRBJ2-1	TRBV7-8	12	CASSLPPREQFF	TGTGCCAGCAGCCTTCCCCCCCGGGAGCAGTTCTTC
.	TRBD1	TRBJ1-5	TRBV28	14	CASSLEDRGPLQHF	TGTGCCAGCAGTTTGGAGGACAGGGGACCTTTACAGCATTTT
.	.	TRBJ2-7	TRBV18	14	CASSPELNRAEQYF	TGTGCCAGCTCACCCGAGCTTAACAGGGCCGAGCAGTACTTC
.	.	TRBJ2-2	TRBV2	15	CASRRSSHNTGELFF	TGTGCCAGCAGAAGGTCTAGCCATAACACCGGGGAGCTGTTTTTT
.	.	TRBJ1-2	TRBV28	15	CASRSGSGAGVGYTF	TGTGCCAGCAGATCGGGTTCTGGGGCAGGGGTTGGCTACACCTTC
.	TRBD1	TRBJ1-3	TRBV6-5	15	CATYPPPGGENTIYF	TGTGCCACTTATCCCCCCCCAGGGGGCGAAAACACCATATATTTT